This entry lists 31 T cell receptor beta chains sequenced from one sample in a study of graft-versus-host responses after intestinal transplantation. No cognate antigen is known for these TCRs. Assay: immunoSEQ multiplex PCR; the TCRdb copy retains only in-frame clones and omits some. The table has roughly 110,000 clones, roughly 86% seen once. Here the sequenced sample was unstimulated CD4+ T cells sorted from spleen or lymph node cells, taken before transplant. The receptors come from a human donor who was the organ donor for an intestinal transplant.

The chain joins TRBV27 to TRBJ2-2; D remains ambiguous. The CDR3 extends over 12 amino acids. CDR1 is MNHEY and CDR2 is SMNVEV in the germline V gene (reference sequence). V was pared by 6 bases and J by 4 bases, with 6 bases between. The CDR3 nucleotides read TGTGCCAGCAGACAAACCACCGGGGAGCTGTTTTTT. Protein: CASRQTTGELFF.

The gene calls are TRBV7-9 and TRBJ2-7; D is possibly TRBD1 or TRBD2 (6 bases each). This CDR3 contains 14 residues. Germline-derived CDR1 and CDR2 are SEHNR and FQNEAQ (reference sequence). V lost 5 bases and J 6 bases, leaving 17 bases between the germline ends. In DNA, the CDR3 is TGTGCCAGCAGCCCTCGCGTACAGGGAGGCGAGCAGTACTTC. Encoded protein: CASSPRVQGGEQYF.

The chain carries TRBV14 and TRBJ1-2; D is uncertain. CDR1 is SGHDN, CDR2 FVKESK, per germline. V gave up 0 bases and J gave up 7 bases, with 12 bases separating them. This CDR3 is 14 amino acids long. The CDR3 DNA follows: TGTGCCAGCAGCCAAGATCTGGGTTGGACTGGCTACACCTTC. Amino acid sequence: CASSQDLGWTGYTF.

The chain has TRBV5-1 and TRBJ1-6, with 7 nucleotides matching TRBD1. This CDR3 has 16 residues. Germline V gene data show CDR1 as SGHRS and CDR2 as YFSETQ. The ends lost 4 bases at V and 5 bases at J; junction bases unmatched: 9. CDR3 loop: CASSETGTVNNSPLHF. CDR3 bases: TGCGCCAGCAGCGAAACCGGGACAGTGAATAATTCACCCCTCCACTTT.

The gene calls are TRBV5-1 and TRBJ2-7; D might be TRBD2 (6 bases). Germline CDR1 reads SGHRS; CDR2 reads YFSETQ. V was trimmed by 0 bases and J by 4 bases, leaving 8 bases between them. This CDR3 comprises 13 residues. The CDR3 coding sequence is TGCGCCAGCAGCTTGGGACTAGATTACGAGCAGTACTTC. Protein sequence: CASSLGLDYEQYF.

V gene TRBV6-5 combines with J gene TRBJ1-5; D ambiguous. Germline CDR1 is MNHEY and CDR2 is SVGAGI. This CDR3 is 14 amino acids long. With 6 bases removed from V and 2 bases from J, the gap between germline ends came to 11 bases. This CDR3 reads CASSHNGGNQPQHF. The CDR3 region has the DNA TGTGCCAGCAGCCACAACGGGGGCAATCAGCCCCAGCATTTT.

The chain couples TRBV15 to TRBJ1-2, with a possible D match to TRBD1 (5 bases). The CDR3 length is 16 residues. Germline CDR1 reads LNHNV; CDR2 reads YYDKDF (reference sequence). V was clipped by 0 bases and J by 5 bases, with 16 bases between them. The CDR3, as DNA: TGTGCCACCAGCAGAGATCCTGGGGGAACCTCTTATGGCTACACCTTC. It encodes CATSRDPGGTSYGYTF.

V usage is TRBV5-6 and J usage is TRBJ2-1; weak D call: TRBD1 (6 bases). The germline V and J ends were trimmed by 2 bases and 15 bases, with 12 bases remaining between them. From germline, CDR1 is SGHDT and CDR2 YYEEEE. CDR3 length equals 11 residues. The CDR3 sequence: CASSFGTRTFF. The CDR3 nucleotides read TGTGCCAGCAGCTTCGGGACACGCACGTTCTTC.

This clone has a handful of counts. This rearrangement joins TRBV10-3 to TRBJ1-2, with D possibly matching TRBD1 (5 bases). V lost 0 bases to trimming and J lost 5 bases, with 7 bases between them. The CDR3 is made up of 13 amino acids. CDR1 is ENHRY and CDR2 is SYGVKD in the germline V gene. CDR3 bases: TGTGCCATCAGTGAGTCGAAGGGGTATGGCTACACCTTC. Its protein is CAISESKGYGYTF.

About this clone itself: This clone may be a read error of a much larger clone one base away. In this CDR3 the conserved last residue, phenylalanine or tryptophan, is missing, so a read error is likely. The chain is built from TRBV6-1 and TRBJ1-1, with D maybe TRBD1 (6 bases). The CDR3 covers 15 residues. Germline loops: CDR1 MNHNS, CDR2 SASEGT. Trimming took off 6 bases at V and 0 bases at J, with 14 bases between the two ends. The CDR3 DNA sequence: TGTGCCAGCAGATTCGGACAGATAATGAACACTGAAGCTTTCTCT. It is translated as CASRFGQIMNTEAFS.

This clone turned up a few times. The chain uses TRBV11-3 and TRBJ2-3; a possible D gene is TRBD2 (5 bases). Trimming left V 4 bases short and J 6 bases short, with 8 bases between. The CDR3 runs 12 residues. Germline CDR1 reads SGHNT; CDR2 reads YENEEA. CDR3 sequence reads: CASSSQRDTQYF. For the CDR3, the DNA is TGTGCCAGCAGCTCGCAGCGGGATACGCAGTATTTT.

The rearrangement joins TRBV6-5 to TRBJ2-2, with TRBD1 matching 9 bases. The trim removed 6 bases at V and 9 bases at J, leaving 5 bases unmatched. This CDR3 region has 13 residues. CDR1 and CDR2 from the germline V gene are MNHEY and SVGAGI. The CDR3 protein is CASSLTGGWELFF. CDR3 nucleotide sequence: TGTGCCAGCAGCCTAACAGGGGGCTGGGAGCTGTTTTTT.

The gene calls are TRBV6-1 and TRBJ1-2; no clear D. The CDR3 is 12 residues long. V was trimmed by 5 bases and J by 2 bases, leaving 6 bases between them. In germline, CDR1 is MNHNS, CDR2 SASEGT. DNA for the CDR3: TGTGCCAGCAGTTATCGCAACTATGGCTACACCTTC. Amino acids: CASSYRNYGYTF.

The J gene is TRBJ2-7, the V gene TRBV5-5, with a possible D match to TRBD2 (6 bases). Germline CDR1 is SGHKS and CDR2 is YYEKEE (reference sequence). The V and J ends lost 1 base and 0 bases respectively, with 17 bases between them. The length of the CDR3 is 17 residues. DNA of the CDR3: TGTGCCAGCAGCTTGATTCTGGTAGCGGATGTCTCCTACGAGCAGTACTTC. Translating it yields CASSLILVADVSYEQYF.

This clone was seen a single time. J is TRBJ2-2 and V is TRBV27; no clear D gene. CDR3 length equals 14 residues. Germline-derived CDR1 and CDR2 are MNHEY and SMNVEV (reference sequence). V was trimmed by 3 bases and J by 3 bases, leaving 8 bases between them. For the CDR3, the DNA is TGTGCCAGCAGTTTCGATAGGGACACCGGGGAGCTGTTTTTT. Translated, it gives CASSFDRDTGELFF.

The chain joins TRBV5-1 to TRBJ2-1; TRBD2 matches 9 bases. CDR3 length: 16 residues. The V gene end was trimmed by 2 bases and the J gene end by 7 bases; junction bases not matched to a gene: 10. Per germline, CDR1 SGHRS and CDR2 YFSETQ. The CDR3 protein is CASSFSGTSMVNEQFF. The CDR3 nucleotides read TGCGCCAGCAGCTTTTCCGGGACTAGCATGGTGAATGAGCAGTTCTTC.

V usage is TRBV6-5 and J usage is TRBJ1-2; D is unclear. V was cut by 2 bases and J by 3 bases, with 4 bases left in between. The CDR3 is 12 residues long. Per the germline V gene, CDR1 is MNHEY and CDR2 is SVGAGI. The CDR3 protein is CASSYRDYGYTF. In nucleotides, the CDR3 is TGTGCCAGCAGTTACAGGGACTATGGCTACACCTTC.

The chain is built from TRBV5-6 and TRBJ2-7, with no clear D. CDR1 SGHDT and CDR2 YYEEEE come from the germline V gene. Between the trimmed V and J ends, which lost 0 bases and 3 bases, there was a span of 7 bases. This CDR3 has 13 residues. The CDR3 is CASSLEPDYEQYF. The CDR3 coding sequence is TGTGCCAGCAGCTTGGAACCGGACTACGAGCAGTACTTC.

In its sample, this clone was seen a few times. The chain joins TRBV11-3 to TRBJ2-5; 9 positions match TRBD1. The CDR3 contains 15 residues. Per the germline V gene, CDR1 is SGHNT and CDR2 is YENEEA. The trim removed 5 bases at V and 4 bases at J, leaving 8 bases unmatched. The CDR3 DNA sequence: TGTGCCAGCAGCATTCGAGACAGGGGGGCAGAGACCCAGTACTTC. Its translation is CASSIRDRGAETQYF.

The CDR3 region has the DNA TGTGCCAGCAGTTTATCGACCTCTGGAAACACCATATATTTT. It specifies CASSLSTSGNTIYF. The chain employs TRBV27 and TRBJ1-3; no definite D call. Per the germline V gene, CDR1 is MNHEY and CDR2 is SMNVEV (reference sequence). The CDR3 totals 14 residues. V was cut by 0 bases and J by 0 bases, with 3 bases left in between.

The rearrangement joins TRBV7-6 to TRBJ2-5; 10 bases agree with TRBD2. CDR1 is SGHVS, CDR2 FNYEAQ, per germline. This CDR3 has 15 residues. V was pared by 5 bases and J by 1 base, with 4 bases of the junction left unmatched. CDR3 in DNA: TGTGCCAGCAGCGCCAGCGGGAGGGCCCAAGAGACCCAGTACTTC. Translating it yields CASSASGRAQETQYF.

The V gene is TRBV9, the J gene TRBJ1-6, with 12 positions matching TRBD1. V shed 4 bases and J 10 bases; nucleotides not matched to a gene: 3. The CDR3 consists of 14 residues. Germline V gene data show CDR1 as SGDLS and CDR2 as YYNGEE. The CDR3 sequence: CASSSGTGGSPLHF. Here the CDR3 DNA reads TGTGCCAGCAGCAGCGGGACAGGGGGCTCACCCCTCCACTTT.

Note on this clone: The sample contains more than one DNA sequence encoding this CDR3. The J gene is TRBJ2-5, the V gene TRBV7-9, with 7 bases that match TRBD2. The CDR3 is 14 residues long. Germline V gene data show CDR1 as SEHNR and CDR2 as FQNEAQ (reference sequence). The ends lost 1 base at V and 5 bases at J; junction bases unmatched: 4. The CDR3 DNA follows: TGTGCCAGCAGCTTAGGGGGGGGACGTGAGACCCAGTACTTC. Encoded protein: CASSLGGGRETQYF.

V gene TRBV19 combines with J gene TRBJ1-3; 7 nucleotides agree with TRBD1. V was clipped by 5 bases and J by 7 bases; unmatched bases: 5. Germline V lookup: CDR1 LNHDA, CDR2 SQIVND (reference sequence). CDR3 length equals 13 residues. The DNA of the CDR3 is TGTGCCAGTAGTGTCCGGGACAGTAACACCATATATTTT. This sequence encodes CASSVRDSNTIYF.

This rearrangement joins TRBV6-1 to TRBJ2-7; tentative D call: TRBD2 (6 bases). Germline lookup yields CDR1 MNHNS and CDR2 SASEGT. The CDR3 is made up of 14 amino acids. Trimming pared 2 bases from V and 9 bases from J, leaving 17 bases between. The CDR3 region is CASSEHGGLYPQYF. CDR3 nucleotide sequence: TGTGCCAGCAGTGAACACGGAGGGTTATATCCGCAGTACTTC.

This clone occurred once. The chain is built from TRBV10-3 and TRBJ2-7, with a tentative D call TRBD1 (6 bases). CDR3 length equals 13 residues. The germline V gene has CDR1 ENHRY and CDR2 SYGVKD. The CDR3: CASTGQHSYEQYF. The CDR3 region has the DNA TGTGCTTCCACTGGACAGCACTCCTACGAGCAGTACTTC.

This clone was detected only once. This sequence joins TRBV7-9 and TRBJ2-5; 11 bases are shared with TRBD1. The CDR3 runs 15 residues. The V gene end was trimmed by 6 bases and the J gene end by 1 base; junction bases not matched to a gene: 4. Germline V gene lookup returns CDR1 SEHNR and CDR2 FQNEAQ (reference sequence). The CDR3 region is CASSPGQGGQETQYF. The CDR3 DNA follows: TGTGCCAGCAGTCCGGGACAGGGGGGCCAAGAGACCCAGTACTTC.

The chain uses TRBV10-3 and TRBJ2-7; TRBD2 matches 14 bases. Germline V lookup: CDR1 ENHRY, CDR2 SYGVKD. The CDR3 covers 16 residues. The ends lost 6 bases at V and 3 bases at J; junction bases unmatched: 7. The chain's CDR3 is CAISRGLAGADYEQYF. Written as DNA, the CDR3 is TGTGCCATCAGCCGGGGACTAGCGGGAGCCGACTACGAGCAGTACTTC.

J is TRBJ2-3 and V is TRBV19; D unclear. The V gene lost 0 bases and the J gene lost 8 bases, with 6 bases spanning the gap. The CDR3 extends over 12 amino acids. Germline CDR1 and CDR2: LNHDA and SQIVND (reference sequence). The CDR3 here is CASSIDGVTQYF. The CDR3 nucleotides read TGTGCCAGTAGTATAGACGGAGTTACGCAGTATTTT.

The chain is built from TRBV18 and TRBJ1-2; 8 bases map to TRBD1. CDR3 size: 14 residues. Germline assignment: CDR1 KGHSH and CDR2 LQKENI. Unmatched junction bases numbered 6, after V lost 6 bases and J lost 3 bases. CDR3 amino acids: CASSPYRGDYGYTF. In nucleotides, the CDR3 is TGTGCCAGCTCCCCCTACAGGGGGGACTATGGCTACACCTTC.

The rearrangement joins TRBV5-6 to TRBJ1-3, with 7 bases that match TRBD1. The CDR3 totals 14 residues. The trim removed 1 base at V and 9 bases at J, leaving 7 bases unmatched. Looked up from germline, CDR1 is SGHDT and CDR2 is YYEEEE. The CDR3 nucleotides read TGTGCCAGCAGCTTGTTGGACAGGATAGTCACCATATATTTT. This codes for CASSLLDRIVTIYF.